The 2 T cell receptor beta chains below all came from one sample that was sequenced in a study of T-cell reconstitution after alpha-beta-depleted transplantation in children. Molecular barcoding with unique molecular identifiers was used for the TCRbeta library. TCRdb reprocessed the PCR reads with MiXCR, giving one entry per CDR3 protein. The top ten clones hold 13% of a sample with some 200,000 distinct CDR3 sequences, more than 12% of them seen once. Sample: PBMCs from the stem cell graft donor, taken from the stem cell graft. The receptor source for this set is a human donor who donated a stem cell graft to a child with acute lymphoblastic leukemia.

This clonotype was counted many times. The rearrangement uses TRBV20-1 and TRBJ2-7; 7 bases are shared with TRBD2. The germline V gene has CDR1 DFQATT and CDR2 SNEGSKA (reference sequence). Trimming took 4 bases from V and 0 from J; bases not matched to a gene: 6. CDR3 length: 14 residues. The CDR3 sequence is CSATELANSYEQYF. CDR3 DNA: TGCAGTGCTACAGAACTAGCGAACTCCTACGAGCAGTACTTC.

This clonotype was detected many times. The chain joins TRBV5-6 to TRBJ2-7; 8 positions agree with TRBD2. V dropped 1 base and J dropped 6; count of bases not matched to a gene: 6. Germline CDR1 is SGHDT and CDR2 is YYEEEE. The CDR3 is made up of 14 amino acids. This CDR3 reads CASSLSGTRTEQYF. The CDR3 DNA is TGTGCCAGCAGCTTGTCGGGGACTAGGACCGAGCAGTACTTC.